The 32 T cell receptor beta chains presented below share a single source sample, sequenced in a study of blood T cell repertoires in COVID-19. Produced via immunoSEQ multiplex PCR; TCRdb's table is partial and in-frame only. The sample holds around 170,000 clones; about 83% are singletons and the top ten take about 15%. The sample was peripheral blood. These receptors all stem from a woman aged 80 or over with acute or convalescent COVID-19.

The V call is TRBV2, the J call TRBJ1-2; no firm D call. CDR3 length: 14 amino acids. Germline CDR1 is SNHLY and CDR2 is FYNNEI. Trimming removed 7 bases from V and 0 bases from J, with 12 bases in between. The CDR3 coding sequence is TGTGCCAGCAAGCTACAGCCTACTAACTATGGCTACACCTTC. Its translation: CASKLQPTNYGYTF.

The chain employs TRBV6-4 and TRBJ1-2, with unresolved D. CDR1 and CDR2 (germline): MRHNA, SNTAGT. CDR3 size: 13 residues. Trimming removed 2 bases from V and 4 bases from J, with 8 bases in between. CDR3 sequence reads: CASSDGGVYGYTF. Written as DNA, the CDR3 is TGTGCCAGCAGTGACGGCGGGGTCTATGGCTACACCTTC.

The V and J genes are TRBV7-9 and TRBJ1-1; D gene ambiguous. From germline, CDR1 is SEHNR and CDR2 FQNEAQ (reference sequence). V was cut by 6 bases and J by 1 base, with 9 bases left in between. This CDR3 contains 13 residues. The CDR3 DNA sequence: TGTGCCAGCAGGGCTACAGCGAACACTGAAGCTTTCTTT. Translating it yields CASRATANTEAFF.

CDR3 coding DNA: TGTGCCAGCAGTTTCCCTAACCCTAGATTCGAGACCCAGTACTTC. Amino acid sequence: CASSFPNPRFETQYF. The chain links TRBV28 to TRBJ2-5; D unclear. The CDR3 length is 15 residues. V lost 3 bases to trimming and J lost 5 bases, with 16 bases between them. Germline loops: CDR1 MDHEN, CDR2 SYDVKM.

This clone was seen a handful of times. This rearrangement joins TRBV6-5 to TRBJ2-7; 9 bases agree with TRBD2. The germline V gene has CDR1 MNHEY and CDR2 SVGAGI. V gave up 7 bases and J gave up 4 bases; unmatched junction bases: 8. This CDR3 is 14 amino acids long. This chain's CDR3 is CASTRIAGVYEQYF. The CDR3 DNA sequence: TGTGCCAGCACTAGAATAGCGGGAGTTTACGAGCAGTACTTC.

The chain combines TRBV18 with TRBJ1-2; 8 nucleotides agree with TRBD1. Losses at the gene ends were 0 bases for V and 6 bases for J; bases not matched to a gene: 21. Per germline, CDR1 KGHSH and CDR2 LQKENI. This CDR3 has 20 amino acids. CDR3 protein: CASSPPYPLQDRVQENGYTF. The CDR3 nucleotides read TGTGCCAGCTCACCACCGTATCCCCTTCAGGACAGGGTTCAGGAAAATGGCTACACCTTC.

The chain uses TRBV7-3 and TRBJ1-1; D might be TRBD1 (5 bases). This CDR3 spans 13 amino acids. V lost 2 bases, J lost 2 bases, and 6 bases lay in between. Germline V CDR1 and CDR2: SGHTA, FQGTGA. CDR3: CASSLQGNTEAFF. In DNA, the CDR3 is TGTGCCAGCAGCTTACAGGGAAACACTGAAGCTTTCTTT.

V usage is TRBV10-3 and J usage is TRBJ1-1; 7 bases line up with TRBD1. Germline V gene lookup returns CDR1 ENHRY and CDR2 SYGVKD. The CDR3 is 16 amino acids. V lost 1 base and J lost 1; bases outside the gene matches: 6. CDR3 amino acids: CAISEWSGQENTEAFF. The CDR3 DNA sequence: TGTGCCATCAGTGAGTGGAGTGGACAGGAGAACACTGAAGCTTTCTTT.

The V gene is TRBV6-6, the J gene TRBJ2-3, with 9 bases identical to TRBD2. This CDR3 region has 18 residues. Germline-derived CDR1 and CDR2 are MNHNY and SVGAGI (reference sequence). Trimming removed 5 bases from V and 6 bases from J; junction bases left unmatched: 18. The CDR3 DNA is TGTGCCAGCAGTCGAATCCTTAGCGGGAGTTTGGGTGGTGATACGCAGTATTTT. The encoded protein is CASSRILSGSLGGDTQYF.

The chain is built from TRBV2 and TRBJ1-3; 8 positions agree with TRBD1. The germline CDR1 and CDR2 sequences are SNHLY and FYNNEI. CDR3 length: 14 residues. The V gene end was trimmed by 5 bases and the J gene end by 2 bases; junction bases not matched to a gene: 2. DNA for the CDR3: TGTGCCAGCAGTCAGACAGGGGCTGGAAACACCATATATTTT. Translated: CASSQTGAGNTIYF.

The V and J genes are TRBV18 and TRBJ1-4; 7 bases fit TRBD1. Looked up from germline, CDR1 is KGHSH and CDR2 is LQKENI. V was clipped by 6 bases and J by 3 bases; unmatched bases: 4. The CDR3 runs 14 residues. CDR3 sequence (DNA): TGTGCCAGCTCGCAGACAGGGCCTAATGAAAAACTGTTTTTT. This gives the protein CASSQTGPNEKLFF.

The chain carries TRBV7-2 and TRBJ1-5; 8 bases map to TRBD1. Germline CDR1 reads SGHTA; CDR2 reads FQGNSA. Germline trimming cut 1 base from V and 1 base from J; bases unmatched to any gene: 3. The CDR3 length is 16 residues. The CDR3 bases are TGTGCCAGCAGCTTAGGACAGGGGACGAGCAATCAGCCCCAGCATTTT. Translation: CASSLGQGTSNQPQHF.

Regarding this clone: Distinct nucleotide sequences in the sample also encode this CDR3. The chain carries TRBV5-1 and TRBJ1-5; TRBD1 matches 7 bases. The junction had 3 bases not matched to a gene; V was cut back by 4 bases and J by 2 bases. The CDR3 totals 14 residues. Germline V lookup: CDR1 SGHRS, CDR2 YFSETQ. The CDR3 nucleotides are TGCGCCAGCAGCGAAGGGGGCCGCAATCAGCCCCAGCATTTT. Translation: CASSEGGRNQPQHF. The whole variable domain, filled in from reference TRBV5-1 and TRBJ1-5, reads KAGVTQTPRYLIKTRGQQVTLSCSPISGHRSVSWYQQTPGQGLQFLFEYFSETQRNKGNFPGRFSGRQFSNSRSEMNVSTLELGDSALYLCASSEGGRNQPQHFGDGTRLSIL.

The sample holds many counts of this clone. This chain uses TRBV9 with TRBJ2-6, with unresolved D. V shed 6 bases and J shed 3 bases, with 7 bases lying between them. This CDR3 is built from 13 residues. Germline-derived CDR1 and CDR2 are SGDLS and YYNGEE. DNA of the CDR3: TGTGCCAGCATGGGCCTTGGGGCCAACGTCCTGACTTTC. Its translation: CASMGLGANVLTF.

The chain carries TRBV4-2 and TRBJ2-7, with 9 bases that match TRBD2. The CDR3 extends over 16 amino acids. Germline CDR1 is LGHNA and CDR2 is YNFKEQ. J was trimmed by 3 bases and V by 2 bases; bases with no gene match: 8. DNA of the CDR3: TGTGCCAGCAGCCAATATGGGACTAGCTCAAGCTACGAGCAGTACTTC. It codes for CASSQYGTSSSYEQYF.

The chain couples TRBV2 to TRBJ2-7; 8 bases agree with TRBD1. CDR3 length equals 14 residues. Germline V CDR1 and CDR2: SNHLY, FYNNEI. V lost 8 bases to trimming and J lost 0 bases; unmatched junction nucleotides: 6. The CDR3 bases are TGTGCCAGCCTTACAGGGGGTGGCTCCTACGAGCAGTACTTC. Its translation is CASLTGGGSYEQYF.

The chain recombines TRBV5-1 with TRBJ2-1; D perhaps matches TRBD1 (6 bases). The CDR3 spans 13 residues. Trimming took 4 bases from V and 6 from J, leaving 11 bases between them. CDR1 is SGHRS, CDR2 YFSETQ, per germline. Written as DNA, the CDR3 is TGCGCCAGCAGCGAGGCCAGGGGCAATGAGCAGTTCTTC. Amino acid sequence: CASSEARGNEQFF.

The J gene is TRBJ1-1, the V gene TRBV4-1; the D gene is possibly TRBD1 (5 bases). From germline, CDR1 is MGHRA and CDR2 YSYEKL. V dropped 1 base and J dropped 0 bases, with 12 bases sitting between them. This CDR3 has 16 amino acids. The CDR3, as DNA: TGCGCCAGCAGCCAAGGGGGGGAGGGGTTGAACACTGAAGCTTTCTTT. As protein: CASSQGGEGLNTEAFF.

This clone has a count of ten or more. One end of the junction does not line up with germline, which may come from a read error. This chain uses TRBV9 with TRBJ2-3, with 7 bases fitting TRBD2. The CDR3 covers 15 residues. Germline loops: CDR1 SGDLS, CDR2 YYNGEE. The CDR3, as DNA: TGTGCCAGCAGCGTAGGAGGCGGGAGCACGGATACGCAGTATTTT. Translation gives CASSVGGGSTDTQYF.

The genes are TRBV7-8 and TRBJ1-2; TRBD1 might be the D (6 bases). CDR3 size: 14 residues. CDR1 is SGHVS, CDR2 FQNEAQ, per germline. With 5 bases removed from V and 7 bases from J, the gap between germline ends came to 17 bases. The CDR3 DNA sequence: TGTGCCAGCAGCCGCCGGGACACCACGGGTGGCTACACCTTC. Its translation is CASSRRDTTGGYTF.

A single count supports this clone. The genes are TRBV12-3 or TRBV12-4 and TRBJ2-5; 9 bases line up with TRBD1. The J segment lost 5 bases and the V segment lost 6 bases, leaving 4 bases of the junction unmatched. This CDR3 is built from 13 residues. The CDR3 protein is CASRGTGRETQYF. CDR3 in DNA: TGTGCCAGCAGGGGGACAGGGAGGGAGACCCAGTACTTC.

The V and J genes are TRBV6-5 and TRBJ1-2; 7 nucleotides line up with TRBD1. V gave up 6 bases and J gave up 7 bases; unmatched junction bases: 8. Per the germline V gene, CDR1 is MNHEY and CDR2 is SVGAGI. CDR3 length equals 13 residues. The CDR3 DNA reads TGTGCCAGCAGCGATCAGGGGGTGGGTGGCTACACCTTC. Its protein product is CASSDQGVGGYTF.

This clone has just one count. The chain is built from TRBV29-1 and TRBJ2-5, with D possibly matching TRBD1 (5 bases). The CDR3 totals 13 residues. Germline CDR1 and CDR2: SQVTM and ANQGSEA. The ends were cut back, 7 bases at V and 1 base at J, with 13 bases in the middle. The DNA for the CDR3 is TGCAGCGCCCAACCCAGGGTCCAAGAGACCCAGTACTTC. Translation gives CSAQPRVQETQYF.

This clone appeared once. This sequence joins TRBV3-1 (or the pseudogene TRBV3-2) and TRBJ1-5, with D unresolved. With 0 bases removed from V and 5 bases from J, the gap between germline ends came to 8 bases. Germline assignment: CDR1 LGHDT and CDR2 YNNKEL (reference sequence). The CDR3 is 14 residues long. The CDR3 loop is CASSQESGYQPQHF. DNA of the CDR3: TGTGCCAGCAGCCAAGAATCAGGTTATCAGCCCCAGCATTTT.

In regard to this clone: A junction end diverges from the germline sequence, so it may reflect a read error. The rearrangement uses TRBV5-8 and TRBJ2-2, with 12 bases that match TRBD2. The CDR3 is made up of 17 amino acids. Germline V CDR1 and CDR2: SGHTS, YDEGEE. The CDR3 sequence is CASSSTRTSGNAGELFF. CDR3 nucleotide sequence: TGTGCCAGCAGCTCTACCCGGACTAGCGGGAACGCCGGGGAGCTGTTTTTT.

J is TRBJ2-7 and V is TRBV7-9; no clear D gene. The CDR3 is made up of 12 amino acids. Germline V gene sequence: CDR1 SEHNR, CDR2 FQNEAQ (reference sequence). V was trimmed by 5 bases and J by 0 bases, leaving 5 bases between them. The CDR3: CASSLSSYEQYF. In DNA form, the CDR3 reads TGTGCCAGCAGCCTTAGCTCCTACGAGCAGTACTTC.

This clone was observed a single time. J is TRBJ2-1 and V is TRBV3-1 (or the pseudogene TRBV3-2), with TRBD2 matching over 12 bases. V lost 6 bases and J lost 4; bases outside the gene matches: 10. The CDR3 runs to 17 residues. Germline values: CDR1 LGHDT, CDR2 YNNKEL (reference sequence). CDR3 sequence (DNA): TGTGCCAGCAGACTGACTAGCGGGAGTCTCGCTTACAATGAGCAGTTCTTC. Residues: CASRLTSGSLAYNEQFF.

This chain links TRBV3-1 (or the pseudogene TRBV3-2) with TRBJ2-7; D is unclear. V dropped 0 bases and J dropped 5 bases, with 5 bases sitting between them. This CDR3 spans 12 amino acids. Germline loops: CDR1 LGHDT, CDR2 YNNKEL (reference sequence). The CDR3 here is CASSQDLNEQYF. The CDR3 DNA is TGTGCCAGCAGCCAAGATCTAAACGAGCAGTACTTC.

This sequence joins TRBV3-1 (or the pseudogene TRBV3-2) and TRBJ2-7, with TRBD2 identical over 8 bases. The CDR3 is 11 amino acids. The junction had 0 bases not matched to a gene; V was cut back by 4 bases and J by 7 bases. The germline CDR1 and CDR2 sequences are LGHDT and YNNKEL (reference sequence). CDR3 protein: CASSLAGEQYF. The DNA for the CDR3 is TGTGCCAGCAGCCTAGCGGGGGAGCAGTACTTC.

The chain combines TRBV6-6 with TRBJ2-7, with 7 bases fitting TRBD1. J lost 3 bases, V lost 0 bases, and 5 bases had no gene match. CDR1 MNHNY and CDR2 SVGAGI come from the germline V gene (reference sequence). The CDR3 consists of 15 residues. CDR3 sequence reads: CASSYSEGANYEQYF. The CDR3 DNA sequence: TGTGCCAGCAGTTACTCTGAGGGGGCGAACTACGAGCAGTACTTC.

This clone was observed at least ten times. The rearrangement uses TRBV19 and TRBJ1-3; D not certain. This CDR3 is built from 15 residues. CDR1 and CDR2 from the germline V gene are LNHDA and SQIVND (reference sequence). V was shortened by 3 bases and J by 0 bases, with 9 bases between the two germline ends. CDR3 protein: CASSIVALSGNTIYF. The CDR3 DNA sequence: TGTGCCAGTAGTATTGTGGCTCTCTCTGGAAACACCATATATTTT.

The gene calls are TRBV3-1 (or the pseudogene TRBV3-2) and TRBJ2-4; 7 nucleotides align to TRBD2. This CDR3 region has 14 residues. Germline values: CDR1 LGHDT, CDR2 YNNKEL (reference sequence). The ends lost 5 bases at V and 8 bases at J; junction bases unmatched: 9. The CDR3 is CASSDRGGGDIQYF. CDR3 nucleotide sequence: TGTGCCAGCAGCGACCGGGGCGGGGGAGACATTCAGTACTTC.